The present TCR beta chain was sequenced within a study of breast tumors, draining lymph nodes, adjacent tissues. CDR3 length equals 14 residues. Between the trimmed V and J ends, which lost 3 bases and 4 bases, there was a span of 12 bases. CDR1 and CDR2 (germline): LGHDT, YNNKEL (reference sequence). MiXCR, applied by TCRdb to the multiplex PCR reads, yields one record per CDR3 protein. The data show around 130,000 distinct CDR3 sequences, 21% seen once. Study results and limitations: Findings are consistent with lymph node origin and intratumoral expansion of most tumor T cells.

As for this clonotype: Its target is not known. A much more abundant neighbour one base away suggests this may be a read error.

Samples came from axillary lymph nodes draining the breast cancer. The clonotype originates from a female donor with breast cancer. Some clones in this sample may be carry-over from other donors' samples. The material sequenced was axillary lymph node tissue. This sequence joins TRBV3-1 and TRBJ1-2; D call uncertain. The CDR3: CASSHDGTSYGYTF. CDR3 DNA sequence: TGTGCCAGCAGCCATGATGGCACTTCCTATGGCTACACCTTC.